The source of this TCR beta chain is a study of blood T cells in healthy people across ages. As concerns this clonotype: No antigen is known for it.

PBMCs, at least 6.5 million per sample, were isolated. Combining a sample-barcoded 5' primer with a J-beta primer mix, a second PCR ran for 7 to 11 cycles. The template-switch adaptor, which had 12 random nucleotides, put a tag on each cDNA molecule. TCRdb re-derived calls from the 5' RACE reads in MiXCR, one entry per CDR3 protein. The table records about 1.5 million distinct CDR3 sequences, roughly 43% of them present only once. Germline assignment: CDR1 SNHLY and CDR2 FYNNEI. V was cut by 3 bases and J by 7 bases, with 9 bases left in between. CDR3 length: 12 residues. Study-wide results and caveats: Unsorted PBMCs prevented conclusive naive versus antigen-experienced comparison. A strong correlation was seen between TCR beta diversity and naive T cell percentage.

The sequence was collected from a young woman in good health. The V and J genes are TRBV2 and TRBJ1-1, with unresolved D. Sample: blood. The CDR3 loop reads CASSEGVLEAFF. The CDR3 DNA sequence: TGTGCCAGCAGTGAGGGAGTACTTGAAGCTTTCTTT.